This T cell receptor (beta chain) originates from a study of T cells expressing NK-cell markers (dated by TCRdb to about 2020). At the level of the whole study: TCR beta-chain repertoires were profiled in sorted CD3+CD56+NKG2C+, CD3+CD56+NKG2C- and CD3+CD56-NKG2C+ T-cell subsets from several donors. Seven of the eight sequenced donors were HCMV-seropositive and one was HCMV-seronegative. The study sequenced eight donors, all healthy volunteers chosen at random: three men and five women. Illumina HiSeq 2000/2500, MiSeq or NextSeq was used to sequence libraries as 2 x 150 bp reads.

Concerning this clonotype: The specificity of this receptor is unknown.

The sequencer listed for this sample is Illumina HiSeq 2000. 5'RACE template switching, by which a universal primer site and unique molecular identifiers were added, was used to make TCR beta cDNA libraries. cDNA synthesis was primed from the TCR beta constant segment and was followed by two successive PCR amplification steps. The authors processed their data as follows. MIGEC was used to demultiplex reads and group reads by UMI, and MiTCR was used to assemble and quantify clonotypes. To exclude erroneous sequences, only TCR cDNA sequences supported by at least two reads were retained. Downstream repertoire analysis used the tcR package, and clonotypes were matched across fractions by CDR3 nucleotide sequence plus V segment. VDJmatch was used to annotate antigen specificity against VDJdb, with one amino acid substitution in CDR3 permitted. TCRdb reprocessed the reads, reporting each CDR3 protein sequence once and no DNA. TCRdb, not the authors, supplied the V and J calls. The data table for this sample lists over 150,000 distinct CDR3 sequences. More than 35% of the sample is in the top ten clones.

Summary of the overall study and its limitations: For six donors, the dominant CD3+CD56+NKG2C+ clonotypes were among the top 10 CD8+ clonotypes and accounted for about 1.0-8% of CD8+ T cells. Those dominant clonotypes were again the most abundant among CD3+CD56-NKG2C+ cells in a handful of donors, at about 25-65%. Whether the expanded NKG2C-expressing T cell clones were specific for HCMV antigens was left unclear.

As encoded in the germline V gene (reference sequence), CDR1 is LGHDT while CDR2 is YNNKEL. The CDR3 numbers 15 residues from cysteine through phenylalanine. No DNA has been recorded. HCMV serostatus was determined by detecting HCMV-specific IgG in serum with a commercial ELISA kit. Peripheral blood mononuclear cells were isolated from blood by Ficoll density gradient centrifugation. This TCR was recovered from a woman between 50 and 59 years old in good health. Donor details come from another sample of the same person, matched by shared clones. Sequencing input: blood T cells: a sorted CD56 or NKG2C T cell subset, CD4+ or CD8+ T cells, or bulk PBMC T cells (not recorded which). Here the chain combines TRBV3-1 and TRBJ1-4. The CDR3: CASSQAGALEEKLFF.